This TCR beta chain was sequenced for a study of OX40 agonist ivuxolimab in advanced cancers. Across the study: Three individuals attained partial responses, comprising one hepatocellular carcinoma case and two cutaneous melanoma cases.

Findings of the study overall: The study found that CD8+ T cells averaged more expanded clones than CD4+. Also present in some nonresponders was a low level of normalized T-cell clonal expansion.

Sequenced by immunoSEQ multiplex PCR; TCRdb stores in-frame clones only, minus some. The sample has some 33,000 clones; 74% are singletons. The CDR3 covers 15 residues. Germline-derived CDR1 and CDR2 are SGHVS and FNYEAQ. The trim removed 4 bases at V and 7 bases at J, leaving 10 bases unmatched. This clone has just a few counts. Antigen specificity is unknown. The rearrangement joins TRBV7-6 to TRBJ1-2; TRBD1 aligns across 9 bases. Specimen: CD4+ or CD8+ T cells sorted from blood, collected in a trial of the OX40 agonist ivuxolimab. The TCR originated in an adult with an advanced solid tumor such as melanoma, head and neck, liver or kidney cancer. CDR3 bases: TGTGCCAGCAGCTCAAAACAGGGGGCGGGAGGTGGCTACACCTTC. Translated: CASSSKQGAGGGYTF.